Each of the 20 T cell receptor beta chains below was sequenced from the same sample in a study of blood T cell repertoires in COVID-19. TCRdb keeps only in-frame clones here, not all; method: immunoSEQ multiplex PCR. The sample contains around 450,000 clones, approximately 90% of which appear only once. The sample was peripheral blood. Source of these receptors: a woman in her thirties with acute or convalescent COVID-19.

To note about this clone: Sequence at one end of the junction differs from germline and may be a read error. The chain carries TRBV7-8 and TRBJ2-5; no clear D. Germline V gene sequence: CDR1 SGHVS, CDR2 FQNEAQ. The CDR3 totals 14 residues. The CDR3 loop is CASSFTEYQETQYF. CDR3 in DNA: TGTGCCAGTAGCTTTACGGAGTACCAAGAGACCCAGTACTTC.

The chain has TRBV24-1 and TRBJ2-6, with 7 nucleotides matching TRBD1. Trimming took 5 bases from V and 4 from J; bases not matched to a gene: 10. The length of the CDR3 is 17 residues. CDR1 and CDR2 from the germline V gene are KGHDR and SFDVKD. The CDR3 coding sequence is TGTGCCACCAGTGGTCCACAGGGGAATTTGGGGGCCAACGTCCTGACTTTC. Protein product: CATSGPQGNLGANVLTF.

The genes are TRBV5-6 and TRBJ1-2; tentative D call: TRBD1 (6 bases). The CDR3 runs 15 residues. Germline V lookup: CDR1 SGHDT, CDR2 YYEEEE. Deletions cut 4 bases from V and 0 bases from J, with 13 bases between. In DNA form, the CDR3 reads TGTGCCAGCAGCACTGGGACACCTCCTAACTATGGCTACACCTTC. Its protein product is CASSTGTPPNYGYTF.

The chain couples TRBV7-3 to TRBJ1-2; 8 bases map to TRBD1. Germline-derived CDR1 and CDR2 are SGHTA and FQGTGA. J was trimmed by 10 bases and V by 0 bases; bases with no gene match: 4. CDR3 length: 13 residues. The DNA for the CDR3 is TGTGCCAGCAGCTTAACCGGACAGGGTCCCTACACCTTC. The encoded protein is CASSLTGQGPYTF.

The chain couples TRBV7-3 to TRBJ2-6; 8 bases agree with TRBD1. Trimming removed 0 bases from V and 0 bases from J; junction bases left unmatched: 7. This CDR3 has 19 amino acids. Looked up from germline, CDR1 is SGHTA and CDR2 is FQGTGA. This CDR3 reads CASSLTTGEFHSGANVLTF. Written as DNA, the CDR3 is TGTGCCAGCAGCTTAACGACAGGGGAATTTCACTCTGGGGCCAACGTCCTGACTTTC.

This clone was counted a few times. V gene TRBV28 combines with J gene TRBJ2-7, with D possibly being TRBD1 (6 bases). Germline-derived CDR1 and CDR2 are MDHEN and SYDVKM. V lost 6 bases and J lost 2, with 17 bases in between. This CDR3 spans 15 amino acids. CDR3 nucleotide sequence: TGTGCCAGCAGCTCGACAGGTGTTCCTCCCTACGAGCAGTACTTC. This gives the protein CASSSTGVPPYEQYF.

The V and J genes are TRBV28 and TRBJ2-3; D ambiguous. CDR3 length equals 11 residues. Germline CDR1 MDHEN, CDR2 SYDVKM. The V end lost 9 bases, the J end lost 6 bases, and 10 bases lay between the germline ends. CDR3 bases: TGTGCCAGTGGCACCACGGATACGCAGTATTTT. This sequence encodes CASGTTDTQYF.

The chain joins TRBV5-4 to TRBJ2-7, with TRBD2 as a possible D gene (6 bases). This CDR3 spans 14 amino acids. Germline V CDR1 and CDR2: SGHNT, YYREEE (reference sequence). The V end lost 4 bases, the J end lost 2 bases, and 13 bases lay between the germline ends. The CDR3 sequence is CASSAGLETYEQYF. For the CDR3, the DNA is TGTGCCAGCAGCGCGGGACTCGAGACCTACGAGCAGTACTTC. The whole variable domain, filled in from reference TRBV5-4 and TRBJ2-7, reads ETGVTQSPTHLIKTRGQQVTLRCSSQSGHNTVSWYQQALGQGPQFIFQYYREEENGRGNFPPRFSGLQFPNYSSELNVNALELDDSALYLCASSAGLETYEQYFGPGTRLTVT.

Comments on this clone: At one end the junction does not follow the germline gene, possibly because of a read error. The chain is built from TRBV2 and TRBJ1-1; D gene unclear. The germline V gene has CDR1 SNHLY and CDR2 FYNNEI. The CDR3 sequence is 11 residues long. The CDR3 is CASILPGEGFF. Here the CDR3 DNA reads TGTGCCAGCATTCTACCGGGAGAAGGTTTCTTT.

The V call is TRBV4-2, the J call TRBJ1-4; D is undetermined. The CDR3 extends over 15 amino acids. V lost 0 bases and J 5 bases, leaving 10 bases between the germline ends. Germline CDR1 is LGHNA and CDR2 is YNFKEQ. The CDR3 here is CASSQDWHVNEKLFF. The CDR3 region has the DNA TGTGCCAGCAGCCAAGACTGGCATGTGAATGAAAAACTGTTTTTT.

The V call is TRBV18, the J call TRBJ2-1, with 12 bases that match TRBD2. V was clipped by 3 bases and J by 6 bases; unmatched bases: 15. This CDR3 region has 19 residues. CDR1 and CDR2 (germline): KGHSH, LQKENI. CDR3 protein: CASSPSNALAGGLGNEQFF. The CDR3 nucleotides read TGTGCCAGCTCACCTAGTAATGCCCTAGCGGGGGGGCTGGGCAATGAGCAGTTCTTC.

The chain is built from TRBV11-2 and TRBJ2-1; 14 bases map to TRBD2. Trimming removed 5 bases from V and 3 bases from J; junction bases left unmatched: 6. The CDR3 is 17 amino acids. Germline V lookup: CDR1 SGHAT, CDR2 FQNNGV. CDR3 nucleotide sequence: TGTGCCAGCAGCACGACTAGCGGGGGGGCGGGCTACAATGAGCAGTTCTTC. This encodes CASSTTSGGAGYNEQFF.

The V call is TRBV5-1, the J call TRBJ2-7, with D possibly being TRBD1 (6 bases). The CDR3 extends over 15 amino acids. The germline V gene encodes CDR1 SGHRS and CDR2 YFSETQ. Trimming left V 4 bases short and J 3 bases short, with 17 bases between. CDR3 bases: TGCGCCAGCAGCCCGATTGGACAGACCGTCTACGAGCAGTACTTC. This encodes CASSPIGQTVYEQYF.

The chain uses TRBV19 and TRBJ2-2; TRBD2 matches 8 bases. The CDR3 runs to 15 residues. Germline values: CDR1 LNHDA, CDR2 SQIVND (reference sequence). With V trimmed by 2 bases and J by 3 bases, 2 bases remained unmatched. As DNA, the CDR3 is TGTGCCAGTAGTATACGGGGGGGCGACACCGGGGAGCTGTTTTTT. Amino acid sequence: CASSIRGGDTGELFF.

This rearrangement joins TRBV5-6 to TRBJ1-5; TRBD1 matches 7 bases. The junction had 12 bases not matched to a gene; V was cut back by 3 bases and J by 0 bases. CDR1 and CDR2 (germline): SGHDT, YYEEEE. This CDR3 contains 18 residues. DNA of the CDR3: TGTGCCAGCAGCTCCCAAAGGACAGGCCCGTATAGCAATCAGCCCCAGCATTTT. It encodes CASSSQRTGPYSNQPQHF.

The chain recombines TRBV15 with TRBJ1-6; possible D gene TRBD1, 5 bases. Trimming pared 1 base from V and 10 bases from J, leaving 14 bases between. Looked up from germline, CDR1 is LNHNV and CDR2 is YYDKDF (reference sequence). This CDR3 contains 15 residues. The CDR3 bases are TGTGCCACCAGCAGAGCCATGGGGGGTCTATCACCCCTCCACTTT. This gives the protein CATSRAMGGLSPLHF.

This clone was observed a single time. The V and J genes are TRBV5-4 and TRBJ2-5; 9 nucleotides align to TRBD2. V was clipped by 0 bases and J by 5 bases; unmatched bases: 2. The germline V gene encodes CDR1 SGHNT and CDR2 YYREEE (reference sequence). This CDR3 is 14 amino acids long. The DNA of the CDR3 is TGTGCCAGCAGCTTGGAGCGGGGGGATGAGACCCAGTACTTC. Amino acid sequence: CASSLERGDETQYF.

The chain recombines TRBV30 with TRBJ2-1; 8 bases agree with TRBD1. Trimming at V came to 0 bases and at J to 12 bases, leaving 13 bases not matched to a gene. The CDR3 extends over 15 amino acids. Germline CDR1 is GTSNPN and CDR2 is SVGIG (reference sequence). The CDR3 region has the DNA TGTGCCTGGAGTGTACTTCCCCTAGGACAGGGAAGGCAGTTCTTC. It yields the protein CAWSVLPLGQGRQFF.

This clone was seen a few times. One junction end disagrees with the germline gene, perhaps due to a read error. The chain couples TRBV7-8 to TRBJ2-7; 7 bases map to TRBD1. The CDR3 is 17 amino acids. Per the germline V gene, CDR1 is SGHVS and CDR2 is FQNEAQ. The CDR3 reads CASSKIRRTGRYYAQYF. The DNA of the CDR3 is TGTGCCAGCAGCAAAATAAGGAGGACAGGAAGATACTACGCGCAGTACTTC.

The chain has TRBV9 and TRBJ2-2; D is uncertain. The CDR3 runs to 13 residues. Per germline, CDR1 SGDLS and CDR2 YYNGEE. Trimming removed 0 bases from V and 7 bases from J, with 7 bases in between. The CDR3 sequence is CASSVVADGELFF. The CDR3 DNA follows: TGTGCCAGCAGCGTAGTTGCGGACGGGGAGCTGTTTTTT.